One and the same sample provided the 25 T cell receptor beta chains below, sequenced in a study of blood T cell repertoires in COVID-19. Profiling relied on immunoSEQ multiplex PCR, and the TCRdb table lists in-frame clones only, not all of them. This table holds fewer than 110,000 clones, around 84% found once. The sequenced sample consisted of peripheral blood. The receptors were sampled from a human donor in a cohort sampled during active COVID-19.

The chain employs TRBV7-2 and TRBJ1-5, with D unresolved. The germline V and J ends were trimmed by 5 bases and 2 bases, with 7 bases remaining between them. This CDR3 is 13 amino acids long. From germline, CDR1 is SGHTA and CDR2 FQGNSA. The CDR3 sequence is CASSTQGNQPQHF. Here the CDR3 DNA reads TGTGCCAGCAGCACTCAAGGCAATCAGCCCCAGCATTTT.

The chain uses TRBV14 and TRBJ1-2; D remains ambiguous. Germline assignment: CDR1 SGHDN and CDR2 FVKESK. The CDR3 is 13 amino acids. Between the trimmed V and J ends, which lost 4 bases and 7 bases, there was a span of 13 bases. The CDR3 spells CASSPTRAGGYTF. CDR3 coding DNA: TGTGCCAGCAGCCCCACGAGGGCCGGTGGCTACACCTTC.

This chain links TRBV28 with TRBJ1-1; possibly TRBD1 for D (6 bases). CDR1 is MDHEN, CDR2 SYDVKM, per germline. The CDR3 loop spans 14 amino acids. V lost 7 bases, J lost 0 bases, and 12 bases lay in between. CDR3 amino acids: CASNQQGMNTEAFF. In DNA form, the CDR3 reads TGTGCCAGCAACCAACAGGGCATGAACACTGAAGCTTTCTTT.

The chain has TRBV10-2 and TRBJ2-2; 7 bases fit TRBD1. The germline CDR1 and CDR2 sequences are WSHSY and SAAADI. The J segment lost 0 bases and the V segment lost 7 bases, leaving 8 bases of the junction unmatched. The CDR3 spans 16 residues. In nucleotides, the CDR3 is TGCGCCAGCACCGACAGGGACAGATCGAACACCGGGGAGCTGTTTTTT. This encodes CASTDRDRSNTGELFF.

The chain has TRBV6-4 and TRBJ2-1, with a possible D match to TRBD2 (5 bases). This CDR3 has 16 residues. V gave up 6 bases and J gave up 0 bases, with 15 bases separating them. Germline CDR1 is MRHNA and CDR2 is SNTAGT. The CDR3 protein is CASRAVARSSYNEQFF. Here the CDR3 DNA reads TGTGCCAGCAGAGCCGTAGCGAGGAGCTCCTACAATGAGCAGTTCTTC.

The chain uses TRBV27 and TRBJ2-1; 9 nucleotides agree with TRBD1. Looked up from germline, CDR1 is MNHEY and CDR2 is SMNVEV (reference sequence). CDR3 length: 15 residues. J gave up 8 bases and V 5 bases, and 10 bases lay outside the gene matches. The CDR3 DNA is TGTGCCAGCAGTCCCTTTCAACAGGGGGCCCATGAGCAGTTCTTC. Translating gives CASSPFQQGAHEQFF.

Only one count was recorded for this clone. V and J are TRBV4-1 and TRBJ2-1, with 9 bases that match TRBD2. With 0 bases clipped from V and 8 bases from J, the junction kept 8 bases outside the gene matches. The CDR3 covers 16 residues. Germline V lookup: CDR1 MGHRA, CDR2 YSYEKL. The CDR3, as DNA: TGCGCCAGCAGCCAAGAACTTGCGGGGGGGCCTGATGAGCAGTTCTTC. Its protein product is CASSQELAGGPDEQFF.

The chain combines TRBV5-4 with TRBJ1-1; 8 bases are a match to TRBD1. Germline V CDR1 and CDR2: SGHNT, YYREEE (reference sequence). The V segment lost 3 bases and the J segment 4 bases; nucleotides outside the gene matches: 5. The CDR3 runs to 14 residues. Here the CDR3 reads CASSSGGLSTEAFF. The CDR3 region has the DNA TGTGCCAGCAGCTCAGGGGGCCTCAGCACTGAAGCTTTCTTT.

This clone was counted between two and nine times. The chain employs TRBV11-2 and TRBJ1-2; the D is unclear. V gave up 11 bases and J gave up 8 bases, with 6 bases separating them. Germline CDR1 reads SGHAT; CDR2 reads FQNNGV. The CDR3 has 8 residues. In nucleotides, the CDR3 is TGTGCCCCGGGAGGCTACACCTTC. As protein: CAPGGYTF.

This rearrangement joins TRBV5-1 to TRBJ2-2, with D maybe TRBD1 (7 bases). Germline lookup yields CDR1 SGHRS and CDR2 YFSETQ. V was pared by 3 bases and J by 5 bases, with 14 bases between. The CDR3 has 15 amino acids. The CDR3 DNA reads TGCGCCAGCAGCTCGGAGGGGGCATGGACCGGGGAGCTGTTTTTT. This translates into CASSSEGAWTGELFF.

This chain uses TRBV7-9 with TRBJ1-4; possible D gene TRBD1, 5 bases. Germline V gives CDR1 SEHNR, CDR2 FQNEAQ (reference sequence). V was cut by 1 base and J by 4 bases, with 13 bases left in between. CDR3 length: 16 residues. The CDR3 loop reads CASSLEGSQGNEKLFF. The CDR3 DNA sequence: TGTGCCAGCAGCTTAGAGGGGTCCCAGGGTAATGAAAAACTGTTTTTT. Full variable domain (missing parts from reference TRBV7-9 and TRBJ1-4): DTGVSQNPRHKITKRGQNVTFRCDPISEHNRLYWYRQTLGQGPEFLTYFQNEAQLEKSRLLSDRFSAERPKGSFSTLEIQRTEQGDSAMYLCASSLEGSQGNEKLFFGSGTQLSVL.

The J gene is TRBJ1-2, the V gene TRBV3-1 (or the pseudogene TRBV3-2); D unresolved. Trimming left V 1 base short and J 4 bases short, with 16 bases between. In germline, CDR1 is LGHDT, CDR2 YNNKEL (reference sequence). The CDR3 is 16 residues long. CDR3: CASSQVLRSAGYGYTF. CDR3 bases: TGTGCCAGCAGCCAAGTTCTACGGTCGGCGGGCTATGGCTACACCTTC.

Here the CDR3 reads CASSLLSVMNTEAFF. As DNA, the CDR3 is TGTGCCAGCAGCTTACTTTCGGTGATGAACACTGAAGCTTTCTTT. This chain uses TRBV7-2 with TRBJ1-1, with D unresolved. Germline CDR1 SGHTA, CDR2 FQGNSA. V gave up 2 bases and J gave up 0 bases, with 10 bases separating them. This CDR3 comprises 15 residues. The variable domain in full, with the rest retrieved from reference TRBV7-2 and TRBJ1-1, is GAGVSQSPSNKVTEKGKDVELRCDPISGHTALYWYRQSLGQGLEFLIYFQGNSAPDKSGLPSDRFSAERTGGSVSTLTIQRTQQEDSAVYLCASSLLSVMNTEAFFGQGTRLTVV.

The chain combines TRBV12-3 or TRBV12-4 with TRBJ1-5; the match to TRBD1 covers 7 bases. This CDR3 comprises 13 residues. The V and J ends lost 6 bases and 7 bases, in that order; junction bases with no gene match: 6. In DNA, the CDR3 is TGTGCCAGCAGCCACAGGGGAAACCAGCCCCAGCATTTT. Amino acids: CASSHRGNQPQHF.

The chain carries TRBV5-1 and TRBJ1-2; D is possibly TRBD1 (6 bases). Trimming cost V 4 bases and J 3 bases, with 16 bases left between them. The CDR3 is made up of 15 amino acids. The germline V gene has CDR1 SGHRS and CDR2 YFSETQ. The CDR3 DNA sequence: TGCGCCAGCAGCCCACAGACGACAGGCTACTATGGCTACACCTTC. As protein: CASSPQTTGYYGYTF.

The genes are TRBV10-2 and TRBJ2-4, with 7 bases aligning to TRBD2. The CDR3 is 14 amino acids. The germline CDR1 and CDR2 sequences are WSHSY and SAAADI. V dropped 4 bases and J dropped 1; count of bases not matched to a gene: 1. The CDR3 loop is CASSGEGAKNIQYF. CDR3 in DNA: TGCGCCAGCAGTGGGGAGGGGGCCAAAAACATTCAGTACTTC.

The CDR3 sequence is CSVEGTKDNEQFF. CDR3 coding DNA: TGCAGCGTTGAAGGGACTAAAGACAATGAGCAGTTCTTC. This chain connects TRBV29-1 to TRBJ2-1, with D perhaps matching TRBD2 (6 bases). V was shortened by 1 base and J by 5 bases, with 9 bases between the two germline ends. CDR1 SQVTM and CDR2 ANQGSEA come from the germline V gene. The CDR3 has 13 amino acids.

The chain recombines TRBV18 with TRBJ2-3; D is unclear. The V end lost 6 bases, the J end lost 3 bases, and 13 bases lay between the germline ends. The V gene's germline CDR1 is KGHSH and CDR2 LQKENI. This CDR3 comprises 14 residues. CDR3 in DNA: TGTGCCAGCTCCCTCCTCGAGTCAACAGATACGCAGTATTTT. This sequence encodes CASSLLESTDTQYF.

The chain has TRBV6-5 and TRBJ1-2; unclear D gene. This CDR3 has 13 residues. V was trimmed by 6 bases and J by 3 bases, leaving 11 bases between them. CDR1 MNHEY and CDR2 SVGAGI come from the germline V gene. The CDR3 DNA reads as TGTGCCAGCAGCCAGGAAAACCACTATGGCTACACCTTC. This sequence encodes CASSQENHYGYTF.

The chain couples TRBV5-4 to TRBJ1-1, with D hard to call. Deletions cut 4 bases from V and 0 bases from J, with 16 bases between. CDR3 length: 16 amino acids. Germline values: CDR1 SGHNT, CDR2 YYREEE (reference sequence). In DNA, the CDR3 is TGTGCCAGCAGCATGGGAGCGGGAGGTGTGAACACTGAAGCTTTCTTT. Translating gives CASSMGAGGVNTEAFF.

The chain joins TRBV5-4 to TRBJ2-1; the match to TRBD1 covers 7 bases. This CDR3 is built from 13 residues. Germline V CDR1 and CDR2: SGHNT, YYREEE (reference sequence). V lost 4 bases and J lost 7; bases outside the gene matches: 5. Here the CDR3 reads CASSTGTENEQFF. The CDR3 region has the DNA TGTGCCAGCAGCACGGGGACAGAAAATGAGCAGTTCTTC.

The CDR3 sequence is CASSPAGTGTNYGYTF. In DNA, the CDR3 is TGTGCCAGCAGCCCGGCCGGGACAGGAACCAACTATGGCTACACCTTC. The J gene is TRBJ1-2, the V gene TRBV11-2, with 8 bases fitting TRBD1. Trimming at V came to 5 bases and at J to 2 bases, leaving 10 bases not matched to a gene. Germline V gene data show CDR1 as SGHAT and CDR2 as FQNNGV. This CDR3 is 16 amino acids long.

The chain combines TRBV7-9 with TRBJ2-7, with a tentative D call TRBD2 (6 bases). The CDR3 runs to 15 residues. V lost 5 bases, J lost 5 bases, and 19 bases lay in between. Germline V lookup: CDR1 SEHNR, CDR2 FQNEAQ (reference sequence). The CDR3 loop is CASSPRGVRSNEQYF. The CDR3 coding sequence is TGTGCCAGCAGCCCCCGCGGGGTCAGGAGTAACGAGCAGTACTTC.

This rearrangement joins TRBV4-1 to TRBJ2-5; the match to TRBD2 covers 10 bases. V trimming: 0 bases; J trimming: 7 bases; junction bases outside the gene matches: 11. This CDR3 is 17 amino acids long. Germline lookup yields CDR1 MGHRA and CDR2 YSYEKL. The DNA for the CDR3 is TGCGCCAGCAGCCAAGATCCTAGCGGGGGCCCATCTAGGACCCAGTACTTC. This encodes CASSQDPSGGPSRTQYF.

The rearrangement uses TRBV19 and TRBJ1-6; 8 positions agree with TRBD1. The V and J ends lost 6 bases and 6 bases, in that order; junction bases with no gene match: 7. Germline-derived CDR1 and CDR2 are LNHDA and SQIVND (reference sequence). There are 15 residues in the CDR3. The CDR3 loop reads CASSSGGLGNSPLHF. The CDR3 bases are TGTGCCAGTAGCTCAGGGGGCTTGGGTAATTCACCCCTCCACTTT. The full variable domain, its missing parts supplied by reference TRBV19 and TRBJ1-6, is DGGITQSPKYLFRKEGQNVTLSCEQNLNHDAMYWYRQDPGQGLRLIYYSQIVNDFQKGDIAEGYSVSREKKESFPLTVTSAQKNPTAFYLCASSSGGLGNSPLHFGNGTRLTVT.